The source of this T cell receptor (beta chain) is a study of radiotherapy plus CTLA-4 blockade in lung cancer. Turning to the study itself: Disease control was achieved by around 33% of patients, and objective responses by over 15%.

The assay was immunoSEQ multiplex PCR, and TCRdb's table has in-frame clones only and misses some. Of 65,000 to 85,000 clones in the sample, 74% are singletons; the top ten hold roughly 9.8%. The CDR3 has 14 amino acids. Germline lookup yields CDR1 SGHRS and CDR2 YFSETQ. The V and J ends lost 4 bases and 2 bases, in that order; junction bases with no gene match: 6. The source is a human donor with non-small cell lung cancer whose response to radiotherapy plus ipilimumab could not be evaluated. Sequencing used peripheral blood, obtained from a patient treated with radiotherapy plus ipilimumab. The rearrangement links TRBV5-1 to TRBJ2-7; 7 bases map to TRBD2. The CDR3 DNA reads TGCGCCAGCAGCGTCGGGGGGTACACCTACGAGCAGTACTTC. Residues: CASSVGGYTYEQYF.